One sample yielded the 27 T cell receptor beta chains listed below, sequenced in a study of Ad26.COV2.S vaccination and SARS-CoV-2 variants. The protocol was immunoSEQ multiplex PCR, while the TCRdb copy is restricted to in-frame clones and leaves out a portion. The profile shows roughly 700,000 clones, 80% to 90% of them singletons. This sample's treatment: roughly 20 received Ad26.COV2.S at low or high dose, single or two shots; roughly five received placebo; per-sample allocation not given. Samples were taken on day 63 after the first vaccine or placebo injection. Here the sequenced sample was peripheral blood, taken in a trial of Ad26.COV2.S vaccine versus placebo. The receptors here all came from a person between 18 and 59 years old who received the Ad26.COV2.S COVID-19 vaccine or a placebo.

This clone was detected only once. The genes are TRBV4-3 and TRBJ2-2; 9 bases are a match to TRBD1. CDR3 length: 15 amino acids. Germline CDR1 and CDR2: LGHNA and YSLEER. Trimming removed 1 base from V and 5 bases from J; junction bases left unmatched: 2. The CDR3 bases are TGCGCCAGCAGCCAAGGGACAGGGGAAACCGGGGAGCTGTTTTTT. It yields the protein CASSQGTGETGELFF.

The rearrangement links TRBV6-5 to TRBJ1-2; TRBD1 is a possible D gene (6 bases). The CDR3 sequence is 13 residues long. Germline lookup yields CDR1 MNHEY and CDR2 SVGAGI. Deletions cut 6 bases from V and 4 bases from J, with 12 bases between. CDR3 sequence reads: CASSWGRGYGYTF. CDR3 bases: TGTGCCAGCAGCTGGGGGCGCGGCTATGGCTACACCTTC.

V usage is TRBV4-3 and J usage is TRBJ2-7; D uncertain. The CDR3 covers 15 residues. The germline V and J ends were trimmed by 0 bases and 2 bases, with 11 bases remaining between them. CDR1 LGHNA and CDR2 YSLEER come from the germline V gene. The DNA for the CDR3 is TGCGCCAGCAGCCAAGAACTGGGCTTTACCTACGAGCAGTACTTC. The encoded protein is CASSQELGFTYEQYF.

The chain links TRBV18 to TRBJ2-2; 7 bases map to TRBD1. CDR3 length: 15 amino acids. J gave up 0 bases and V 6 bases, and 4 bases lay outside the gene matches. CDR1 and CDR2 from the germline V gene are KGHSH and LQKENI. The CDR3 DNA reads TGTGCCAGCTCTAAACAGGGGCCGAACACCGGGGAGCTGTTTTTT. Its protein is CASSKQGPNTGELFF.

Comment on this clone: A much larger clone sits a single nucleotide away, making a read error possible. In the same sample, other DNA sequences code for this CDR3. This chain links TRBV12-3 or TRBV12-4 with TRBJ2-5; D remains unclear. Trimming removed 6 bases from V and 5 bases from J, with 7 bases in between. The CDR3 is made up of 11 amino acids. The CDR3 coding sequence is TGTGCCAGCAGCCTGTCGGAGACCCAGTACTTC. It specifies CASSLSETQYF.

J is TRBJ2-3 and V is TRBV7-6; possibly TRBD2 for D (7 bases). This CDR3 is built from 15 residues. Trimming left V 1 base short and J 4 bases short, with 12 bases between. Looked up from germline, CDR1 is SGHVS and CDR2 is FNYEAQ. CDR3 in amino acids: CASSLGGGVADTQYF. In DNA, the CDR3 is TGTGCCAGCAGCTTAGGCGGGGGCGTGGCAGATACGCAGTATTTT.

The CDR3 nucleotides are TGTGCCAGCAGCTTAGCAGGGGGGCTCAATCAGCCCCAGCATTTT. Its translation is CASSLAGGLNQPQHF. This chain uses TRBV7-2 with TRBJ1-5, with D possibly TRBD1 on 6 matching bases. CDR3 length equals 15 residues. V was trimmed by 0 bases and J by 3 bases, leaving 9 bases between them. The V gene's germline CDR1 is SGHTA and CDR2 FQGNSA.

Concerning this clone: This may come from a read error, since a much larger clone is one base off. Other DNA sequences in this specimen translate into the identical CDR3. The chain uses TRBV24-1 and TRBJ2-1; 10 positions match TRBD2. J gave up 0 bases and V 3 bases, and 1 base lay outside the gene matches. CDR1 and CDR2 (germline): KGHDR, SFDVKD. This CDR3 has 16 amino acids. The CDR3 region is CATSDPSGSSYNEQFF. Written as DNA, the CDR3 is TGTGCCACCAGTGATCCTAGCGGGAGCTCCTACAATGAGCAGTTCTTC.

This chain connects TRBV12-3 or TRBV12-4 to TRBJ1-2; no clear D gene. The CDR3 length is 13 residues. V lost 0 bases to trimming and J lost 2 bases, with 4 bases between them. In nucleotides, the CDR3 is TGTGCCAGCAGTTTAGCGTACAACTATGGCTACACCTTC. Translation: CASSLAYNYGYTF.

This chain connects TRBV19 to TRBJ2-1; no reliable D call. The CDR3 is 13 amino acids. The germline gives CDR1 LNHDA, CDR2 SQIVND (reference sequence). V was shortened by 5 bases and J by 6 bases, with 11 bases between the two germline ends. CDR3 loop: CASSATVFNEQFF. CDR3 nucleotides: TGTGCCAGTAGTGCGACTGTATTCAATGAGCAGTTCTTC.

This sequence joins TRBV6-5 and TRBJ2-1; TRBD1 aligns across 7 bases. CDR3 length: 15 amino acids. CDR1 is MNHEY, CDR2 SVGAGI, per germline. V lost 2 bases to trimming and J lost 4 bases; unmatched junction nucleotides: 5. The CDR3 here is CASSYARDRYNEQFF. The CDR3 bases are TGTGCCAGCAGTTACGCCCGGGACAGATACAATGAGCAGTTCTTC.

The CDR3 sequence is CASSGGQVSSYNEQFF. Here the CDR3 DNA reads TGTGCCAGCAGCGGAGGACAGGTGAGCTCCTACAATGAGCAGTTCTTC. The chain uses TRBV11-3 and TRBJ2-1, with TRBD1 matching over 7 bases. From germline, CDR1 is SGHNT and CDR2 YENEEA. This CDR3 is built from 16 residues. J gave up 0 bases and V 5 bases, and 7 bases lay outside the gene matches.

The V gene is TRBV10-3, the J gene TRBJ2-1; no clear D gene. Germline lookup yields CDR1 ENHRY and CDR2 SYGVKD. V was cut by 0 bases and J by 8 bases, with 5 bases left in between. The CDR3 has 12 amino acids. CDR3 nucleotides: TGTGCCATCAGTGAGTCTCAGTATGAGCAGTTCTTC. It codes for CAISESQYEQFF.

The rearrangement uses TRBV5-4 and TRBJ2-3; TRBD2 matches at 7 bases. The CDR3 contains 14 residues. Germline CDR1 SGHNT, CDR2 YYREEE (reference sequence). The ends lost 4 bases at V and 7 bases at J; junction bases unmatched: 9. The DNA of the CDR3 is TGTGCCAGCAGCCCAGGCGGGGGAACAAATACGCAGTATTTT. Translated, it gives CASSPGGGTNTQYF. Supplemented by reference TRBV5-4 and TRBJ2-3, the full variable domain reads ETGVTQSPTHLIKTRGQQVTLRCSSQSGHNTVSWYQQALGQGPQFIFQYYREEENGRGNFPPRFSGLQFPNYSSELNVNALELDDSALYLCASSPGGGTNTQYFGPGTRLTVL.

V is TRBV7-3 and J is TRBJ2-2; D gene unclear. The CDR3 totals 14 residues. Germline V gene data show CDR1 as SGHTA and CDR2 as FQGTGA. V lost 1 base to trimming and J lost 6 bases, with 9 bases between them. CDR3 amino acids: CASSLRGRAGELFF. The CDR3 nucleotides read TGTGCCAGCAGCTTAAGGGGAAGGGCCGGGGAGCTGTTTTTT.

This chain links TRBV30 with TRBJ1-2; D call uncertain. This CDR3 comprises 12 residues. Germline CDR1 and CDR2: GTSNPN and SVGIG (reference sequence). The ends were cut back, 1 base at V and 11 bases at J, with 14 bases in the middle. This chain's CDR3 is CAWSDPPPGYTF. As DNA, the CDR3 is TGTGCCTGGAGTGACCCTCCCCCGGGGTACACCTTC.

The V and J genes are TRBV27 and TRBJ1-6; D unclear. CDR1 and CDR2 from the germline V gene are MNHEY and SMNVEV (reference sequence). The V end lost 5 bases, the J end lost 5 bases, and 10 bases lay between the germline ends. The CDR3 has 14 amino acids. The CDR3 nucleotides are TGTGCCAGCAGTCTCGGGAGGGATAATTCACCCCTCCACTTT. It specifies CASSLGRDNSPLHF.

This clone showed up just once. This rearrangement joins TRBV5-4 to TRBJ2-7; 10 bases are shared with TRBD2. The germline CDR1 and CDR2 sequences are SGHNT and YYREEE (reference sequence). The CDR3 sequence is 15 residues long. Trimming at V came to 4 bases and at J to 4 bases, leaving 8 bases not matched to a gene. CDR3 sequence (DNA): TGTGCCAGCAGCCCGTCGTCTAGCGGGAGTTACGAGCAGTACTTC. This translates into CASSPSSSGSYEQYF.

This chain links TRBV7-8 with TRBJ2-3, with D perhaps matching TRBD2 (5 bases). The CDR3 consists of 11 residues. Germline CDR1 reads SGHVS; CDR2 reads FQNEAQ. V was cut by 8 bases and J by 6 bases, with 9 bases left in between. For the CDR3, the DNA is TGTGCCAGCCTAGCATACGATACGCAGTATTTT. Protein product: CASLAYDTQYF.

V usage is TRBV30 and J usage is TRBJ2-6, with D possibly being TRBD1 or TRBD2 (5 bases each). The CDR3 covers 17 residues. The germline V gene encodes CDR1 GTSNPN and CDR2 SVGIG (reference sequence). V lost 5 bases to trimming and J lost 2 bases, with 19 bases between them. CDR3 sequence reads: CAWYRGRSSPGANVLTF. As DNA, the CDR3 is TGTGCCTGGTACCGGGGCCGATCTTCCCCTGGGGCCAACGTCCTGACTTTC.

The rearrangement uses TRBV19 and TRBJ2-1; TRBD2 matches 9 bases. Germline loops: CDR1 LNHDA, CDR2 SQIVND (reference sequence). V was pared by 4 bases and J by 10 bases, with 8 bases of the junction left unmatched. CDR3 size: 14 residues. The CDR3 is CASSNGGRAREQFF. CDR3 nucleotides: TGTGCCAGTAGTAATGGCGGGAGGGCCAGAGAGCAGTTCTTC.

The genes are TRBV18 and TRBJ1-6; no clear D. The CDR3 consists of 17 residues. CDR1 and CDR2 (germline): KGHSH, LQKENI. Trimming shortened V by 1 base and J by 0 bases, and 10 bases separated the two germline ends. The CDR3 DNA follows: TGTGCCAGCTCACCACTGGGAGCTAGCTCCTATAATTCACCCCTCCACTTT. This codes for CASSPLGASSYNSPLHF.

The chain is built from TRBV30 and TRBJ1-3; D unresolved. Germline CDR1 GTSNPN, CDR2 SVGIG (reference sequence). V was trimmed by 0 bases and J by 0 bases, leaving 12 bases between them. This CDR3 region has 16 residues. CDR3 nucleotides: TGTGCCTGGAGTGTACGCGGGATTAGCTCTGGAAACACCATATATTTT. Translating it yields CAWSVRGISSGNTIYF.

V gene TRBV27 combines with J gene TRBJ1-2; 7 nucleotides agree with TRBD1. CDR1 and CDR2 from the germline V gene are MNHEY and SMNVEV (reference sequence). This CDR3 spans 12 amino acids. Germline trimming cut 7 bases from V and 3 bases from J; bases unmatched to any gene: 2. The CDR3 bases are TGTGCCAGCAAAACAGGGGACTATGGCTACACCTTC. Protein product: CASKTGDYGYTF.

V and J are TRBV5-1 and TRBJ1-1; D is possibly TRBD1 (5 bases). CDR3 length equals 14 residues. The ends were cut back, 3 bases at V and 1 base at J, with 10 bases in the middle. Germline CDR1 is SGHRS and CDR2 is YFSETQ. The CDR3 sequence: CASSSGTPNTEAFF. In DNA, the CDR3 is TGCGCCAGCAGCTCCGGGACGCCGAACACTGAAGCTTTCTTT.

V is TRBV18 and J is TRBJ2-5; TRBD2 might be the D (6 bases). Trimming shortened V by 5 bases and J by 4 bases, and 8 bases separated the two germline ends. Germline-derived CDR1 and CDR2 are KGHSH and LQKENI. The CDR3 has 12 amino acids. CDR3 loop: CASSATRETQYF. In DNA, the CDR3 is TGTGCCAGCTCAGCGACTAGAGAGACCCAGTACTTC.

The chain couples TRBV19 to TRBJ2-2; TRBD1 or TRBD2 may be the D gene (5 bases each). Looked up from germline, CDR1 is LNHDA and CDR2 is SQIVND (reference sequence). V lost 8 bases and J 0 bases, leaving 10 bases between the germline ends. The CDR3 has 14 residues. CDR3 in amino acids: CASRGQTNTGELFF. DNA for the CDR3: TGTGCCAGTCGGGGCCAAACGAACACCGGGGAGCTGTTTTTT.